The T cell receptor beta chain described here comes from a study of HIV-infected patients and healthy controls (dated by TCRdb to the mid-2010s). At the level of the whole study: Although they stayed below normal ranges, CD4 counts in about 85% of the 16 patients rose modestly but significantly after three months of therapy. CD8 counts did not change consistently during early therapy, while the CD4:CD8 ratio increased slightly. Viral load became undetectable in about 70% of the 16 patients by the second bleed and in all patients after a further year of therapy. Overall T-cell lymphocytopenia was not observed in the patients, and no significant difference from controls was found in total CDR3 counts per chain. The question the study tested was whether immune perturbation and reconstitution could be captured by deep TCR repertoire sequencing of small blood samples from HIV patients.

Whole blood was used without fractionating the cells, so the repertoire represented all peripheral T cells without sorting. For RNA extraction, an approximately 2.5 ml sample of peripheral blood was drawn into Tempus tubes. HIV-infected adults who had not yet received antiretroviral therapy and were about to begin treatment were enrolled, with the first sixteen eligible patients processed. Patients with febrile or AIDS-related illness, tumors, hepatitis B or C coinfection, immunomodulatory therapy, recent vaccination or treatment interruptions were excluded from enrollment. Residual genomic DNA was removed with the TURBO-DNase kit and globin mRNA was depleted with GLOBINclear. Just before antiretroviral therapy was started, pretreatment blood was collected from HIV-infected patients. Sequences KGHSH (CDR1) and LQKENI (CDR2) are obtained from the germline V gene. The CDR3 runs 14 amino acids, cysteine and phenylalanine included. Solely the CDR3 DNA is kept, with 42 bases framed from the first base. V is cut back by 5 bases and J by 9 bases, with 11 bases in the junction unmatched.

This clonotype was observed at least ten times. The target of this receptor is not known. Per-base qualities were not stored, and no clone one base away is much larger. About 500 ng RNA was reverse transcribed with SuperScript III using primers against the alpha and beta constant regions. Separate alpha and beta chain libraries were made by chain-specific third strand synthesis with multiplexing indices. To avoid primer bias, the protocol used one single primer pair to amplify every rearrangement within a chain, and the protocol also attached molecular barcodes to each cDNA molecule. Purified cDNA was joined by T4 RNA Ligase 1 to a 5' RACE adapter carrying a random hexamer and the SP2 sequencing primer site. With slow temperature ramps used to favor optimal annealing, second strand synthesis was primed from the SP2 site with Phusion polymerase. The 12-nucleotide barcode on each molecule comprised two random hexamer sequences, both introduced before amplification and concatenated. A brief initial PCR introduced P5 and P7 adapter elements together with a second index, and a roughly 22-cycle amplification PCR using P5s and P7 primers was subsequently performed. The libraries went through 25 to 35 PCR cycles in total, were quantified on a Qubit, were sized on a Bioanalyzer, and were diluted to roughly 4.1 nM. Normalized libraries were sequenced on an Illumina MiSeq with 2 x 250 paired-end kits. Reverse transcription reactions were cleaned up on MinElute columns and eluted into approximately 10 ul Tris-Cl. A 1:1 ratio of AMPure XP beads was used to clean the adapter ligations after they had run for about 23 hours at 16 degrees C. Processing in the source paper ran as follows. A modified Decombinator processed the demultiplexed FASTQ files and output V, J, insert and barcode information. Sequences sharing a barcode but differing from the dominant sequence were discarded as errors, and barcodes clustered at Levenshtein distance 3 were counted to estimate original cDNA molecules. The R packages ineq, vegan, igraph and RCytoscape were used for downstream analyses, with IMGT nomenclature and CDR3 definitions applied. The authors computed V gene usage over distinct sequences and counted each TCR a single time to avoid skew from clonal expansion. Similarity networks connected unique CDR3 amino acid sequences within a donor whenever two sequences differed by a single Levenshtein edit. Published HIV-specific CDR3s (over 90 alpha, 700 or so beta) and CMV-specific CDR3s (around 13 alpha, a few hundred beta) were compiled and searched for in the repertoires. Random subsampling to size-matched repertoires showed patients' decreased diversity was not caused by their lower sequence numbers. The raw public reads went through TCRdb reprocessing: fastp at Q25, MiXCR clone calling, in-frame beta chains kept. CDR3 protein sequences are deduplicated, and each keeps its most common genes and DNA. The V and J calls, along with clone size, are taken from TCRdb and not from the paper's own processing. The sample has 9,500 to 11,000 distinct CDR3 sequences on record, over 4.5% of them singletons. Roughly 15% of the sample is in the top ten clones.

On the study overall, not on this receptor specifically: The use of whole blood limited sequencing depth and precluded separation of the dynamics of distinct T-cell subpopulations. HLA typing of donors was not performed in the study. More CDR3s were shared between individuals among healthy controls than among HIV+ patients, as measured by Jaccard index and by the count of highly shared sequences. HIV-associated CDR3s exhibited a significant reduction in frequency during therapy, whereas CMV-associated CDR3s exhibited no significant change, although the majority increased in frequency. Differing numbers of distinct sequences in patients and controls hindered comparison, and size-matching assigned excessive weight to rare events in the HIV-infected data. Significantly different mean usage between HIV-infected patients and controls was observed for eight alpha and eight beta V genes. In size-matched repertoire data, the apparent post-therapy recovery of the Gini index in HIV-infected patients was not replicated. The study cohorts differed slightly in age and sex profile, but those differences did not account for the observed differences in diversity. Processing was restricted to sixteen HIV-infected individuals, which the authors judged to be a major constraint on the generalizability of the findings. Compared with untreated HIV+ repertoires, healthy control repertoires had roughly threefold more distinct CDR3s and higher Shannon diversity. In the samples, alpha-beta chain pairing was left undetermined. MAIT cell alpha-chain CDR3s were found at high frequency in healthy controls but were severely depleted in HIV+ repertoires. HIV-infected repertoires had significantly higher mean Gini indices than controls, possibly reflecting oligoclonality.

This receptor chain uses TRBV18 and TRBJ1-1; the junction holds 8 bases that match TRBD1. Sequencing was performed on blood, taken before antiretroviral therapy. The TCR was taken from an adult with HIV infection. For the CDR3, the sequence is CASSTDRGAGKAFF. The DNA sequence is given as TGTGCCAGCTCAACTGACAGGGGCGCGGGTAAAGCTTTCTTT.